The present TCR beta chain was sequenced within a study of shared clonotypes between healthy human individuals. Replicate PCRs for unsorted PBMC used roughly 0.3 ug DNA (approximately 30,000 T cell genomes). Original methodology: ImmunoSEQ junction-only sequences lacked quality scores, so their filtering differed. Sequencing used immunoSEQ multiplex PCR; TCRdb keeps in-frame clones, though not all of them. That table furnishes V, J and clone size, whereas the DNA furnished D and trimming. The data contain approximately 500,000 clones, about 78% of them seen just once; the ten biggest clones take up 12%. CDR3 length equals 16 residues. The V and J ends lost 0 bases and 0 bases respectively, with 9 bases between them. Germline lookup yields CDR1 SGHTA and CDR2 FQGNSA.

Material for sequencing was PBMCs. The V and J genes are TRBV7-2 and TRBJ1-5; the D gene is possibly TRBD1 (5 bases). The sequence came from a woman in her 40s in good health. Some clones in this sample may be carry-over from other donors' samples. In DNA form, the CDR3 reads TGTGCCAGCAGCTTAGCGGGGGGTGGTAGCAATCAGCCCCAGCATTTT. Encoded protein: CASSLAGGGSNQPQHF.